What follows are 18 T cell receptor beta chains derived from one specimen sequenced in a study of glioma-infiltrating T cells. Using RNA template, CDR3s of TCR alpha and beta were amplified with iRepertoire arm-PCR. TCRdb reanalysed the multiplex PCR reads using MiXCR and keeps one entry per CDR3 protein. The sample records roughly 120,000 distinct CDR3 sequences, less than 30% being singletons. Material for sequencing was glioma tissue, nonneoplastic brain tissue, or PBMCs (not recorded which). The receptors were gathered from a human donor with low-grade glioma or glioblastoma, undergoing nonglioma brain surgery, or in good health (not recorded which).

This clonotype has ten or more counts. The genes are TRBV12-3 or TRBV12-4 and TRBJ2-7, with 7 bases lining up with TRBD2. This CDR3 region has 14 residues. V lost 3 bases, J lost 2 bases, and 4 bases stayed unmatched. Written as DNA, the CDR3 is TGTGCCAGCAGTTTTCAGCGGGGAACCTACGAGCAGTACTTC. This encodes CASSFQRGTYEQYF.

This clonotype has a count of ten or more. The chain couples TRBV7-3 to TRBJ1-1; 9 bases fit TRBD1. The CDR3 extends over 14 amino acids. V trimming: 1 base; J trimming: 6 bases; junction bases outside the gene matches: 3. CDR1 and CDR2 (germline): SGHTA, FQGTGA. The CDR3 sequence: CASSLKTGGAEAFF. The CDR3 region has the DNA TGTGCCAGCAGCTTAAAGACAGGGGGGGCTGAAGCTTTCTTT.

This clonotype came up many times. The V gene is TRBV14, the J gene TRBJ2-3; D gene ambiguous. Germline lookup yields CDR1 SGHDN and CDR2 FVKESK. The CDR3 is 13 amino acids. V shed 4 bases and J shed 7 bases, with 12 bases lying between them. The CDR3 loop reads CASSPAGSNTQYF. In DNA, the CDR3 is TGTGCCAGCAGCCCGGCCGGCAGCAATACGCAGTATTTT. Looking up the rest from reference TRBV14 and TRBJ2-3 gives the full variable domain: EAGVTQFPSHSVIEKGQTVTLRCDPISGHDNLYWYRRVMGKEIKFLLHFVKESKQDESGMPNNRFLAERTGGTYSTLKVQPAELEDSGVYFCASSPAGSNTQYFGPGTRLTVL.

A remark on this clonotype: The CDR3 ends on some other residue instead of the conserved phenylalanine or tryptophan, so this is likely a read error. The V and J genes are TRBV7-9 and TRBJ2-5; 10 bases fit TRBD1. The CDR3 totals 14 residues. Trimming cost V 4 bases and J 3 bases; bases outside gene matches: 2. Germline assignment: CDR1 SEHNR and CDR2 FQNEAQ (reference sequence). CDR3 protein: CASSSGQGEETQYL. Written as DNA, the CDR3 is TGTGCCAGCAGCTCTGGACAGGGGGAAGAGACCCAGTACCTC.

CDR3 sequence (DNA): TGTGCCAGCAGCTTAGACCCCCTTGACGAGCAGTACTTC. Protein: CASSLDPLDEQYF. This rearrangement joins TRBV7-6 to TRBJ2-7; no clear D. The CDR3 runs to 13 residues. Germline CDR1 is SGHVS and CDR2 is FNYEAQ. V lost 1 base, J lost 5 bases, and 9 bases lay in between.

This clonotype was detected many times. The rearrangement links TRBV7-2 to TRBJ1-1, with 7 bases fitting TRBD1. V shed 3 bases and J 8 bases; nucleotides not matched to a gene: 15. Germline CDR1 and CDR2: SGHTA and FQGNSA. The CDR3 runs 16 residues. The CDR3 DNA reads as TGTGCCAGCAGCTTTGCCGGGACAGCGTCTAGCGTCGAAGCTTTCTTT. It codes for CASSFAGTASSVEAFF.

The CDR3, as DNA: TGCAGCGTTGGAAGGATGTTTGGCTACACCTTC. It specifies CSVGRMFGYTF. The chain joins TRBV29-1 to TRBJ1-2; D unclear. V lost 4 bases to trimming and J lost 7 bases, with 10 bases between them. This CDR3 has 11 residues. CDR1 and CDR2 (germline): SQVTM, ANQGSEA.

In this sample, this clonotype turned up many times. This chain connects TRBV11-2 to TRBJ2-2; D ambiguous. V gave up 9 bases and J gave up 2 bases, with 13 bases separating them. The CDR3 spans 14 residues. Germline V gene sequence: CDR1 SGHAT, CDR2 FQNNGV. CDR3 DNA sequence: TGTGCCAGTATGGACCTGAGAAACACCGGGGAGCTGTTTTTT. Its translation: CASMDLRNTGELFF.

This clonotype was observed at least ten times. For the CDR3, the DNA is TGTGCCACCAGCAGGTTGGGACAGGGAGTATTCCCTGAGCAGTTCTTC. Translated: CATSRLGQGVFPEQFF. The V gene is TRBV15, the J gene TRBJ2-1; 9 bases line up with TRBD1. The CDR3 has 16 amino acids. V gave up 3 bases and J gave up 9 bases; unmatched junction bases: 12. Per the germline V gene, CDR1 is LNHNV and CDR2 is YYDKDF (reference sequence).

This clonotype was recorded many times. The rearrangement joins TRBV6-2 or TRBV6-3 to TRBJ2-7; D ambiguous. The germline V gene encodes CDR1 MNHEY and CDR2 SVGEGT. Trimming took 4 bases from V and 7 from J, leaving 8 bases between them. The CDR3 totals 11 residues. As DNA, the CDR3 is TGTGCCAGCAGTTGGGCTTTTGAGCAGTACTTC. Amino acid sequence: CASSWAFEQYF.

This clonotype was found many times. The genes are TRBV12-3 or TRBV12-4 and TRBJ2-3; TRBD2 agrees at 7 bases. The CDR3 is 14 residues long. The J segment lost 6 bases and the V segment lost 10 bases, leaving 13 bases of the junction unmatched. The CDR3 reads CAKRGGPAQDTQYF. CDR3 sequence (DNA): TGTGCCAAACGCGGGGGTCCGGCACAGGATACGCAGTATTTT.

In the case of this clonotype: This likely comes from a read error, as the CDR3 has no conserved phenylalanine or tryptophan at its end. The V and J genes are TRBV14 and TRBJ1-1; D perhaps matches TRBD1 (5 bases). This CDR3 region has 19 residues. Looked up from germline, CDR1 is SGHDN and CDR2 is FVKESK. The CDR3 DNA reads TGTGCTAGCAGCCAAGATTTGGGGGGTGGGTGGCTTCTGAACACTGAAGCTTTCTCT. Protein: CASSQDLGGGWLLNTEAFS.

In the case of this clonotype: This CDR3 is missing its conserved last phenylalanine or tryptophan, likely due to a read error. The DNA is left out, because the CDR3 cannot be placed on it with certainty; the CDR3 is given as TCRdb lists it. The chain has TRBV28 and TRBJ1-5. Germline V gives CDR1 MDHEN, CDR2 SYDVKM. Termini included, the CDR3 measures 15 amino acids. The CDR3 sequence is CASSLFRYSNQPQQV.

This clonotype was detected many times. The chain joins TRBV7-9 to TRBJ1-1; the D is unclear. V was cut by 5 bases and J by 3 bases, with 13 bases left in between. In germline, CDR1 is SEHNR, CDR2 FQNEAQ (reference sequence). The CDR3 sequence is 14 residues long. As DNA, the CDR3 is TGTGCCAGCAGCCGTTCGATGCCCTACACTGAAGCTTTCTTT. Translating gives CASSRSMPYTEAFF.

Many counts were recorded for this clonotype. CDR3 DNA sequence: TGTGCCAGCAGCCAAGAAAGGGGACAGGGGGATCAGCCCCAGCATTTT. Translation: CASSQERGQGDQPQHF. The chain uses TRBV4-2 and TRBJ1-5; 11 positions match TRBD1. Germline V CDR1 and CDR2: LGHNA, YNFKEQ. J was trimmed by 5 bases and V by 0 bases; bases with no gene match: 3. The CDR3 loop spans 16 amino acids.

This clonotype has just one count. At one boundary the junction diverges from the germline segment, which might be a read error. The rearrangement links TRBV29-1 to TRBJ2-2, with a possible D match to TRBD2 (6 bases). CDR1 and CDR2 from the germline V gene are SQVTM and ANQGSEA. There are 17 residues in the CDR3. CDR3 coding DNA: TGCAGCGTTGCTCGTTCCCCCCGGGCCGCGAACACCGGGGAGGTGTTTTTT. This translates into CSVARSPRAANTGEVFF.

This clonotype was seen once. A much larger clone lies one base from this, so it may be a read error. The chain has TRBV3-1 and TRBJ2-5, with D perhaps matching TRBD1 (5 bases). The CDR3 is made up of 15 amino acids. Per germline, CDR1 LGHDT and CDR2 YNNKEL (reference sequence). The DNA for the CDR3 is TGTGCCAGCAGCCAAGATGGGGCCGGCGAAGAGACCAAGTACTTC. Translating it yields CASSQDGAGEETKYF.

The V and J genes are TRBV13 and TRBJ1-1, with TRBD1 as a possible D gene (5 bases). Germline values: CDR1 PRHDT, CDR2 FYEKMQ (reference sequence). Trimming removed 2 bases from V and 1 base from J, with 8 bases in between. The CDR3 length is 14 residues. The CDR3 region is CASSLWGQNTEAFF. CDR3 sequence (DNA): TGTGCCAGCAGCTTATGGGGCCAGAACACTGAAGCTTTCTTT.